One T cell receptor beta chain is described in this entry. V lost 6 bases to trimming and J lost 1 base; unmatched junction nucleotides: 15. Germline V gene lookup returns CDR1 MNHEY and CDR2 SMNVEV (reference sequence). This CDR3 has 19 amino acids. Those enrolled, adults aged 18 to 89 years, came from some 23 US areas. The study assigned cohorts using participant-reported clinical history. This entry belongs to a study of blood T cell repertoires in COVID-19. Study as a whole: From T cells, B-cell-depleted T cells, or PBMCs came the material, which was cDNA or gDNA.

In the original processing: Estimated nucleated cell counts came from reference gene primer amplification. The repertoire was sequenced with immunoSEQ multiplex PCR; TCRdb's copy has only in-frame clones and lacks some. Clone size and the V and J calls come from that table; the DNA yielded D and trimming. The table has a few hundred thousand clones, around 87% seen once; the top ten hold roughly 1.6%. The specimen sequenced was PBMCs or T cells enriched from blood (not recorded which). The chain recombines TRBV27 with TRBJ1-1, with TRBD1 matching over 12 bases. This clonotype originated in a woman aged 45 to 65 who had recovered from COVID-19. The CDR3 DNA sequence: TGTGCCAGCAGCCATCTAAATTCCGGGACAGGGGGCCCGAACACTGAAGCTTTCTTT. Translation: CASSHLNSGTGGPNTEAFF.